One sample yielded the 16 T cell receptor beta chains listed below, sequenced in a study of cytomegalovirus exposure and HLA in healthy donors. Vbeta (60) and Jbeta (13) primers were used in the PCR. TCRdb's table, derived via immunoSEQ multiplex PCR, lists solely in-frame clones and lacks some. The sample consists of approximately 160,000 clones, roughly 65% of them appearing once. The specimen sequenced was PBMCs. All receptors derive from a woman aged 18-29 years in good health and CMV-seropositive.

The chain employs TRBV15 and TRBJ2-1; D might be TRBD2 (5 bases). The CDR3 is made up of 16 amino acids. Trimming left V 0 bases short and J 3 bases short, with 12 bases between. Germline-derived CDR1 and CDR2 are LNHNV and YYDKDF (reference sequence). CDR3 DNA sequence: TGTGCCACCAGCAGAGATAAGATCGGGGACTACAATGAGCAGTTCTTC. It is translated as CATSRDKIGDYNEQFF.

The chain recombines TRBV18 with TRBJ1-1; 12 positions agree with TRBD1. The CDR3 is 18 residues long. Looked up from germline, CDR1 is KGHSH and CDR2 is LQKENI. V dropped 2 bases and J dropped 1; count of bases not matched to a gene: 8. The CDR3 loop reads CASSPYLGTGGANTEAFF. CDR3 DNA: TGTGCCAGCTCACCATATTTAGGGACAGGGGGCGCGAACACTGAAGCTTTCTTT. Variable domain in full (rest from reference TRBV18 and TRBJ1-1): NAGVMQNPRHLVRRRGQEARLRCSPMKGHSHVYWYRQLPEEGLKFMVYLQKENIIDESGMPKERFSAEFPKEGPSILRIQQVVRGDSAAYFCASSPYLGTGGANTEAFFGQGTRLTVV.

The chain couples TRBV7-3 to TRBJ2-7; the D gene is possibly TRBD1 (5 bases). Trimming removed 5 bases at V and 2 bases at J, with 13 bases between. This CDR3 has 14 residues. The germline CDR1 and CDR2 sequences are SGHTA and FQGTGA. The CDR3 spells CASSPLARAYEQYF. For the CDR3, the DNA is TGTGCCAGCAGCCCCTTAGCCAGGGCCTACGAGCAGTACTTC.

The chain joins TRBV5-1 to TRBJ2-5; 12 bases match TRBD2. The germline CDR1 and CDR2 sequences are SGHRS and YFSETQ. Trimming removed 0 bases from V and 5 bases from J; junction bases left unmatched: 8. The CDR3 has 17 residues. The CDR3, as DNA: TGCGCCAGCAGCTTGGTCGCTAGCGGGGGGGCAGGGGAGACCCAGTACTTC. This gives the protein CASSLVASGGAGETQYF.

J is TRBJ2-3 and V is TRBV27, with 9 bases aligning to TRBD2. With V trimmed by 6 bases and J by 1 base, 5 bases remained unmatched. The CDR3 is made up of 15 amino acids. From germline, CDR1 is MNHEY and CDR2 SMNVEV (reference sequence). CDR3 DNA: TGTGCCAGCAGCTCGTTAGCGGGAGGCACAGATACGCAGTATTTT. Translated: CASSSLAGGTDTQYF.

V and J are TRBV9 and TRBJ2-3; TRBD2 agrees at 8 bases. Germline CDR1 is SGDLS and CDR2 is YYNGEE. The CDR3 is 16 amino acids. Trimming took 5 bases from V and 0 from J; bases not matched to a gene: 8. CDR3 DNA sequence: TGTGCCAGCAGTGATACTAGCGGAACTAGCACAGATACGCAGTATTTT. It is translated as CASSDTSGTSTDTQYF.

The table lists this clone with a count of one. The chain recombines TRBV30 with TRBJ1-4; 7 nucleotides align to TRBD1. The germline V gene encodes CDR1 GTSNPN and CDR2 SVGIG (reference sequence). The CDR3 length is 15 residues. The V segment lost 2 bases and the J segment 0 bases; nucleotides outside the gene matches: 3. The CDR3 bases are TGTGCCTGGAGTCTCGGGACAGCAACTAATGAAAAACTGTTTTTT. As protein: CAWSLGTATNEKLFF.

The genes are TRBV5-1 and TRBJ2-2; 10 nucleotides line up with TRBD1. Germline loops: CDR1 SGHRS, CDR2 YFSETQ. This CDR3 is built from 19 residues. The ends lost 2 bases at V and 3 bases at J; junction bases unmatched: 13. CDR3 sequence: CASSLREVGGTGDTGELFF. CDR3 nucleotides: TGCGCCAGCAGCTTACGAGAGGTTGGAGGGACAGGGGACACCGGGGAGCTGTTTTTT.

The rearrangement uses TRBV19 and TRBJ1-1; D unresolved. V lost 2 bases, J lost 1 base, and 11 bases lay in between. The CDR3 has 15 residues. Germline lookup yields CDR1 LNHDA and CDR2 SQIVND (reference sequence). In nucleotides, the CDR3 is TGTGCCAGTAGTATAAATTCGGGAAGGAACACTGAAGCTTTCTTT. It is translated as CASSINSGRNTEAFF.

The chain recombines TRBV9 with TRBJ1-5; D is perhaps TRBD1 (5 bases). Germline loops: CDR1 SGDLS, CDR2 YYNGEE. With 3 bases removed from V and 6 bases from J, the gap between germline ends came to 13 bases. This CDR3 region has 14 residues. CDR3 loop: CASSAPGFSQPQHF. CDR3 sequence (DNA): TGTGCCAGCAGCGCCCCAGGGTTTAGTCAGCCCCAGCATTTT. The variable domain in full, with the rest retrieved from reference TRBV9 and TRBJ1-5, is DSGVTQTPKHLITATGQRVTLRCSPRSGDLSVYWYQQSLDQGLQFLIQYYNGEERAKGNILERFSAQQFPDLHSELNLSSLELGDSALYFCASSAPGFSQPQHFGDGTRLSIL.

The J gene is TRBJ1-4, the V gene TRBV30; maybe TRBD1 (6 bases). V dropped 3 bases and J dropped 8 bases, with 13 bases sitting between them. Per germline, CDR1 GTSNPN and CDR2 SVGIG (reference sequence). The CDR3 length is 13 residues. CDR3 sequence: CAWRGGAGEKLFF. Written as DNA, the CDR3 is TGTGCCTGGAGAGGGGGGGCAGGGGAAAAACTGTTTTTT.

V and J are TRBV19 and TRBJ2-1; D unresolved. The CDR3 spans 13 residues. V was shortened by 6 bases and J by 4 bases, with 10 bases between the two germline ends. CDR1 LNHDA and CDR2 SQIVND come from the germline V gene (reference sequence). The CDR3 sequence is CASRLDPYNEQFF. CDR3 nucleotide sequence: TGTGCCAGTAGACTCGATCCTTACAATGAGCAGTTCTTC.

CDR3: CASSWGAFSYEQYF. For the CDR3, the DNA is TGTGCCAGCAGTTGGGGAGCATTTTCCTACGAGCAGTACTTC. The chain carries TRBV27 and TRBJ2-7; D might be TRBD2 (5 bases). The CDR3 has 14 residues. Germline assignment: CDR1 MNHEY and CDR2 SMNVEV (reference sequence). V lost 4 bases and J 1 base, leaving 11 bases between the germline ends.

The chain joins TRBV19 to TRBJ2-1; TRBD1 aligns across 9 bases. Losses at the gene ends were 4 bases for V and 9 bases for J; bases not matched to a gene: 13. Germline assignment: CDR1 LNHDA and CDR2 SQIVND (reference sequence). The CDR3 runs 16 residues. The CDR3 sequence is CASSKDPGQGLSEQFF. Here the CDR3 DNA reads TGTGCCAGTAGTAAAGACCCGGGACAGGGTTTAAGTGAGCAGTTCTTC. The whole variable domain, remainder taken from reference TRBV19 and TRBJ2-1, is DGGITQSPKYLFRKEGQNVTLSCEQNLNHDAMYWYRQDPGQGLRLIYYSQIVNDFQKGDIAEGYSVSREKKESFPLTVTSAQKNPTAFYLCASSKDPGQGLSEQFFGPGTRLTVL.

In its sample, this clone was seen a few times. The V gene is TRBV6-6, the J gene TRBJ1-1; D is perhaps TRBD1 (5 bases). Trimming pared 0 bases from V and 0 bases from J, leaving 8 bases between. The CDR3 contains 15 residues. Looked up from germline, CDR1 is MNHNY and CDR2 is SVGAGI (reference sequence). CDR3 sequence reads: CASSYSATVNTEAFF. CDR3 DNA sequence: TGTGCCAGCAGTTACTCTGCGACAGTGAACACTGAAGCTTTCTTT.

The chain recombines TRBV6-1 with TRBJ1-5; D is uncertain. Trimming removed 2 bases at V and 5 bases at J, with 16 bases between. The CDR3 length is 16 residues. Germline V gene lookup returns CDR1 MNHNS and CDR2 SASEGT. Written as DNA, the CDR3 is TGTGCCAGCAGTGAATTTTTTCCCCTCCGGGATCAGCCCCAGCATTTT. Translated: CASSEFFPLRDQPQHF.